This is a list of T cell receptor beta chains from one sample in a study of breast tumors, draining lymph nodes, adjacent tissues. TCRdb used MiXCR to reprocess the multiplex PCR reads, holding one entry per CDR3 protein. The data contain 200,000 to 250,000 distinct CDR3 sequences, nearly 35% of them singletons. Sequencing was done on a sample of axillary lymph node tissue. These receptor sequences come from a female donor with breast cancer. Some clones in this sample may be carry-over from other donors' samples. CDR3s include the opening cysteine and the closing phenylalanine or tryptophan. A D gene is named only where the DNA matches it firmly. For some rows the clone size is stated as once, few or many, or as a class when expanded; others skip it.

clone size	V gene	J gene	D gene	CDR3 protein	CDR3 DNA
many	TRBV10-2	TRBJ2-2	TRBD2	CASTVTSGGTGELFF	TGCGCCAGCACCGTGACTAGCGGGGGAACCGGGGAGCTGTTTTTT
many	TRBV7-6	TRBJ2-7	TRBD2	CASSIGTSGSNEQYF	TGTGCCAGCAGCATCGGGACTAGCGGGAGTAACGAGCAGTACTTC
many	TRBV20-1	TRBJ2-7	.	CSARSGEKNYEQYF	TGCAGTGCTAGATCGGGGGAGAAGAACTACGAGCAGTACTTC
.	TRBV5-1	TRBJ2-1	.	CASSWADSRNEQFF	TGCGCCAGCAGCTGGGCCGACTCCCGCAATGAGCAGTTCTTC
many	TRBV6-6	TRBJ2-6	TRBD1	CASSFTGGTGANVLTF	TGTGCCAGCAGTTTCACAGGGGGAACTGGGGCCAACGTCCTGACTTTC
many	TRBV20-1	TRBJ2-1	.	CSARKTRNEQFF	TGCAGTGCGCGGAAGACTAGGAATGAGCAGTTCTTC
.	TRBV19	TRBJ1-6	TRBD1	CASSPSRDRGQISPLHF	TGTGCCAGTAGTCCGTCCCGGGACAGGGGGCAGATTTCACCCCTCCACTTT
few	TRBV19	TRBJ2-1	TRBD2	CASSILKRGSYNEQFF	TGTGCCAGTAGTATATTGAAGCGGGGCTCCTACAATGAGCAGTTCTTC
many	TRBV5-1	TRBJ2-7	.	CASSLDSPTYEQYF	TGCGCCAGCAGCTTGGACAGCCCGACCTACGAGCAGTACTTC
many	TRBV7-3	TRBJ2-1	.	CASSRDLIYNEQFF	TGTGCCAGCAGCCGGGACCTGATTTACAATGAGCAGTTCTTC
.	TRBV12-3/TRBV12-4	TRBJ1-2	.	CASRKDFTGNTF	TGTGCCAGCAGGAAAGACTTTACTGGAAACACCTTC
.	TRBV25-1	TRBJ2-2	.	CACSARVTGLQELFF	.
few	TRBV7-9	TRBJ1-2	.	CSAGDRSDGYTF	TGCAGCGCAGGAGACAGGTCAGATGGCTACACCTTC
many	TRBV5-1	TRBJ2-7	TRBD2	CASSFASGDYEQYF	TGCGCCAGCAGTTTCGCTAGCGGGGACTACGAGCAGTACTTC
few	TRBV28	TRBJ1-2	TRBD1	CASSLLGQGAGYTF	TGTGCCAGCAGTTTATTGGGACAGGGGGCGGGCTACACCTTC
.	TRBV2	TRBJ2-5	.	CASRETDPGYTFGSGTQYF	.
few	TRBV12-3/TRBV12-4	TRBJ2-4	.	CASSLGGVAKNIQYF	TGTGCCAGCAGTTTAGGTGGGGTAGCCAAAAACATTCAGTACTTC
.	TRBV7-7	TRBJ2-5	TRBD2	CASSLTSGGAKTQYF	TGTGCTAGCAGCTTGACTAGCGGGGGGGCGAAGACCCAGTACTTC
.	TRBV6-2/TRBV6-3	TRBJ1-2	.	CASRPQGNYGYTF	TGTGCCAGCAGGCCCCAGGGGAACTATGGCTACACCTTC
few	TRBV7-8	TRBJ2-3	TRBD1	CASSLRGPTDTQYF	TGTGCCAGCAGCTTAAGGGGGCCCACAGATACGCAGTATTTT
many	TRBV4-1	TRBJ2-1	TRBD2	CASSQGLAVLNEQFF	TGCGCCAGCAGCCAAGGACTAGCGGTACTCAATGAGCAGTTCTTC
.	TRBV4-3	TRBJ1-2	.	CASSKGLREREWYTF	TGCGCCAGCAGCAAGGGGTTGAGGGAAAGGGAGTGGTACACCTTC
many	TRBV20-1	TRBJ2-3	.	CSASKLVADTQYF	TGCAGTGCTAGTAAACTAGTTGCAGATACGCAGTATTTT
.	TRBV12-3/TRBV12-4	TRBJ1-2	.	CASSLGQSGGYTF	TGTGCCAGCAGTTTAGGGCAGTCCGGAGGCTACACCTTC
many	TRBV5-1	TRBJ2-5	TRBD2	CASSLSLAGVGETQYF	TGCGCCAGCAGCTTGTCGCTAGCGGGAGTGGGGGAGACCCAGTACTTC
.	TRBV3-1	TRBJ2-2	.	CASSQGWNTGELFF	TGTGCCAGCAGCCAAGGGTGGAACACCGGGGAGCTGTTTTTT
many	TRBV7-9	TRBJ2-2	TRBD2	CASSLIGYGLAGGNTGELFF	TGTGCCAGCAGCTTAATCGGATATGGACTAGCGGGAGGAAACACCGGGGAGCTGTTTTTT
many	TRBV7-2	TRBJ1-5	.	CASSLASSPGNQPQHF	TGTGCCAGCAGCTTAGCATCCAGCCCAGGGAATCAGCCCCAGCATTTT
many	TRBV10-3	TRBJ2-3	.	CAISGLLDTQYF	TGTGCCATCAGTGGGTTGCTAGATACGCAGTATTTT
once	TRBV15	TRBJ2-7	TRBD2	CATSRGVTSGQREQYF	TGTGCCACCAGCAGAGGGGTGACTAGCGGACAGCGCGAGCAGTACTTC
.	TRBV29-1	TRBJ2-7	.	CSVGGERRSSSYEQYF	TGCAGCGTTGGGGGGGAAAGAAGATCCAGCTCCTACGAGCAGTACTTC
many	TRBV11-2	TRBJ1-3	.	CASSWGTGHYSGNTIYF	TGTGCCAGCTCCTGGGGGACGGGACACTACTCTGGAAACACCATATATTTT